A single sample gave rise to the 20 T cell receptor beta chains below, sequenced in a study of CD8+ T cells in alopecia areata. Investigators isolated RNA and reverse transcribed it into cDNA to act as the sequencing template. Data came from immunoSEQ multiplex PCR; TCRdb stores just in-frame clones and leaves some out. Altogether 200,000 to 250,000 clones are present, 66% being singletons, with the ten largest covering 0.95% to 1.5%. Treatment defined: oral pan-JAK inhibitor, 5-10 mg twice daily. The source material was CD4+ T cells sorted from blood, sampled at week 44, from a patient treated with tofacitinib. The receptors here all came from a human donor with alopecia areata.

As DNA, the CDR3 is TGCAGTGCTGACGGACAGGGGGCCCGACATTTT. As protein: CSADGQGARHF. The genes are TRBV20-1 and TRBJ1-5, with TRBD1 matching over 11 bases. The J segment lost 16 bases and the V segment lost 5 bases, leaving 7 bases of the junction unmatched. This CDR3 has 11 amino acids. The germline V gene has CDR1 DFQATT and CDR2 SNEGSKA (reference sequence).

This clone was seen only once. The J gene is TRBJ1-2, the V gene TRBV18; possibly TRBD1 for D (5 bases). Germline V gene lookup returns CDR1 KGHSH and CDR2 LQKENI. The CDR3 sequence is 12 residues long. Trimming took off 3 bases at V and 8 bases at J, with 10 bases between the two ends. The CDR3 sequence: CASSPSAGGYTF. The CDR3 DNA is TGTGCCAGCTCACCCAGCGCAGGGGGCTACACCTTC.

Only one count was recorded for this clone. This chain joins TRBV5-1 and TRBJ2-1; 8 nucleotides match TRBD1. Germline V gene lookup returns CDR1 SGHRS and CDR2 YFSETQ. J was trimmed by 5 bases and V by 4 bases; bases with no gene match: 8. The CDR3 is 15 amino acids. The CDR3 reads CASSHAATGDNEQFF. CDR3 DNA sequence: TGCGCCAGCAGCCATGCCGCGACAGGGGACAATGAGCAGTTCTTC.

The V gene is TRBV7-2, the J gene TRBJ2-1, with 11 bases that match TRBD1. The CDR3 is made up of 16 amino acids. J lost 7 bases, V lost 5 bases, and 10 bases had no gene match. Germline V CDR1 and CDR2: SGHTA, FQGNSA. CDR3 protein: CASSTPDRGPENEQFF. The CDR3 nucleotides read TGTGCCAGCAGCACTCCGGACAGGGGGCCGGAGAATGAGCAGTTCTTC.

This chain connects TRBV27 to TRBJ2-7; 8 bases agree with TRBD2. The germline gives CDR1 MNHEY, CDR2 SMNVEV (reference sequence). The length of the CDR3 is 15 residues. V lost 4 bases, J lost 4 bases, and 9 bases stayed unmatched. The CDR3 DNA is TGTGCCAGCAGTTCCGTTTCGCGGGGGGAGTACGAGCAGTACTTC. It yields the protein CASSSVSRGEYEQYF.

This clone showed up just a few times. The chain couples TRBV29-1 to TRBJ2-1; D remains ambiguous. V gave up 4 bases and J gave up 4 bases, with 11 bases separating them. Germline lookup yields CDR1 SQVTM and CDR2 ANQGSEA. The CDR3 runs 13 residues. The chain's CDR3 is CSVGRESYNEQFF. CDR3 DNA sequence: TGCAGCGTTGGTAGGGAAAGTTACAATGAGCAGTTCTTC.

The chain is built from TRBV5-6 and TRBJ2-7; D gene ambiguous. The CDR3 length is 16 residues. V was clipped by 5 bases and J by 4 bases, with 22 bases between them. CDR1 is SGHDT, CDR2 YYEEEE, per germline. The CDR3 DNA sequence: TGTGCCAGCAGTTCCTTCGTCCGGGCCAGAGAATACGAGCAGTACTTC. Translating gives CASSSFVRAREYEQYF.

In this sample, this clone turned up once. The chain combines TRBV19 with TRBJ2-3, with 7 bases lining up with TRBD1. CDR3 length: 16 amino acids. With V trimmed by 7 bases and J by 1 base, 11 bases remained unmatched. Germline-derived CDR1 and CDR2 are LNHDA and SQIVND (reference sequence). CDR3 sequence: CASTESGGMGTDTQYF. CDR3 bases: TGTGCCAGTACCGAATCAGGGGGTATGGGCACAGATACGCAGTATTTT.

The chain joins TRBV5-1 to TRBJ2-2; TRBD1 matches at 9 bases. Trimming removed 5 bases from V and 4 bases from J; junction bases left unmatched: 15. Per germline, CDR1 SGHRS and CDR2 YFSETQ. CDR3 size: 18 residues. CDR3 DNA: TGCGCCAGCAGTACGCTTCCTACAGGGGGCTTGAGCACCGGGGAGCTGTTTTTT. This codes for CASSTLPTGGLSTGELFF.

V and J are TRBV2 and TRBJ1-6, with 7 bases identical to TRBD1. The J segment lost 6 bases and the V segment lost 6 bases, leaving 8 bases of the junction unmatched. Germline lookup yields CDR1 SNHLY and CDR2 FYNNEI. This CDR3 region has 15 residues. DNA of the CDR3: TGTGCCAGCAGGGCACCGGGACAGACTAATTCACCCCTCCACTTT. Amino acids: CASRAPGQTNSPLHF.

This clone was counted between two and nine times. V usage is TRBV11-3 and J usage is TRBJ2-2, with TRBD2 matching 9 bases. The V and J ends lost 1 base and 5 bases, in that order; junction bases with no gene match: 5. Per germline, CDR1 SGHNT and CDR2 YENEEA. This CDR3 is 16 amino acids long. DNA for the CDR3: TGTGCCAGCAGCTTAGCCGGGACTAGCAGGACCGGGGAGCTGTTTTTT. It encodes CASSLAGTSRTGELFF.

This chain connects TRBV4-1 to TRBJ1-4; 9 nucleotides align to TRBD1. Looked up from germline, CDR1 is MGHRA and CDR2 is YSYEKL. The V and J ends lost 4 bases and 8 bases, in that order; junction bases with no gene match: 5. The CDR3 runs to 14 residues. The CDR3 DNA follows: TGCGCCAGCAGCCCACAGGGGGCTCGGGAAAAACTGTTTTTT. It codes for CASSPQGAREKLFF.

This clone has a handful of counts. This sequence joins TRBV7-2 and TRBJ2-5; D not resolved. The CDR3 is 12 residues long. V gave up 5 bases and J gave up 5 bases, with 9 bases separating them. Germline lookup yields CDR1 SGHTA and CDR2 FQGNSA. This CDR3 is CASSPQGETQYF. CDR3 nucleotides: TGTGCCAGCAGCCCCCAAGGGGAGACCCAGTACTTC.

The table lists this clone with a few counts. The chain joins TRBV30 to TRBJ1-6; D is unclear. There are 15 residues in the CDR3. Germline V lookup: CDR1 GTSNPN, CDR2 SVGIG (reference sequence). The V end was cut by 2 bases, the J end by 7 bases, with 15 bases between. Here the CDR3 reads CAWSRGGSHNSPLHF. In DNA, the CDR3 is TGTGCCTGGAGTCGGGGAGGCTCCCACAATTCACCCCTCCACTTT.

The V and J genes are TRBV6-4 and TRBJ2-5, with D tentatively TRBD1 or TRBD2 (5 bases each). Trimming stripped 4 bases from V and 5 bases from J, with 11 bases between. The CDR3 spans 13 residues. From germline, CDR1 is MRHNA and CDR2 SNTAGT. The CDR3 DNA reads TGTGCCAGCAGTGTGAGGGGCGGCGAGACCCAGTACTTC. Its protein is CASSVRGGETQYF.

CDR3: CSVERENKREAFF. The CDR3 nucleotides are TGCAGCGTTGAACGGGAAAACAAACGGGAGGCTTTCTTT. This sequence joins TRBV29-1 and TRBJ1-1, with D unresolved. The CDR3 length is 13 residues. Per germline, CDR1 SQVTM and CDR2 ANQGSEA. Trimming left V 2 bases short and J 11 bases short, with 18 bases between.

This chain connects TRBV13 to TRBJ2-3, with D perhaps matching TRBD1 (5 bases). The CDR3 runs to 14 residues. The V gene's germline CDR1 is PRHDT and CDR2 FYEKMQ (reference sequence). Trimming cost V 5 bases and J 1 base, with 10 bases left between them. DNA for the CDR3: TGTGCCAGCAGCGCCCAGGGTCGCACAGATACGCAGTATTTT. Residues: CASSAQGRTDTQYF.

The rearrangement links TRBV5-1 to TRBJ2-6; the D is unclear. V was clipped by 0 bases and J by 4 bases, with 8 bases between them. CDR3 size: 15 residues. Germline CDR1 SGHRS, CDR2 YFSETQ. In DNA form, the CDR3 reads TGCGCCAGCAGCTTGGAGCCACGCGGGGCCAACGTCCTGACTTTC. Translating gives CASSLEPRGANVLTF.

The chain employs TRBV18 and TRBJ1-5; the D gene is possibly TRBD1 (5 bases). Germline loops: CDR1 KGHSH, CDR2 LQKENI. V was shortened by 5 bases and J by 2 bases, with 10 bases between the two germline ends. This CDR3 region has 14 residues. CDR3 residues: CASSEGLGNQPQHF. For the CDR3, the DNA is TGTGCCAGCTCAGAGGGACTGGGCAATCAGCCCCAGCATTTT.

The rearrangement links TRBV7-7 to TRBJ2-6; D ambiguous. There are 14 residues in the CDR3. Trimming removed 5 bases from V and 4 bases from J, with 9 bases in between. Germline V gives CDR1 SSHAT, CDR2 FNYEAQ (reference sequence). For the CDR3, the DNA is TGTGCCAGCAGCCCGCGACCAGGGGCCAACGTCCTGACTTTC. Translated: CASSPRPGANVLTF.